The present entry profiles one T cell receptor beta chain with its context. Unmatched junction bases numbered 2, after V lost 10 bases and J lost 4 bases. The CDR3 contains 12 residues. Germline CDR1 and CDR2: ENHRY and SYGVKD. TCRdb's table, derived via immunoSEQ multiplex PCR, lists solely in-frame clones and lacks some. The repertoire holds around 2.5 million clones, with 93% as singletons. These data belong to a study of shared clonotypes between healthy human individuals. The TCR originated in a man aged 18 to 29 in good health. Some clones in this sample may be carry-over from other donors' samples. Sequencing used naive CD4+ T cells from PBMCs. Regarding subset: CD45RA+ positively selected. The gene calls are TRBV10-3 and TRBJ1-5; 9 bases match TRBD1. CDR3 protein: CATGQGNQPQHF. As DNA, the CDR3 is TGTGCCACAGGACAGGGGAATCAGCCCCAGCATTTT.